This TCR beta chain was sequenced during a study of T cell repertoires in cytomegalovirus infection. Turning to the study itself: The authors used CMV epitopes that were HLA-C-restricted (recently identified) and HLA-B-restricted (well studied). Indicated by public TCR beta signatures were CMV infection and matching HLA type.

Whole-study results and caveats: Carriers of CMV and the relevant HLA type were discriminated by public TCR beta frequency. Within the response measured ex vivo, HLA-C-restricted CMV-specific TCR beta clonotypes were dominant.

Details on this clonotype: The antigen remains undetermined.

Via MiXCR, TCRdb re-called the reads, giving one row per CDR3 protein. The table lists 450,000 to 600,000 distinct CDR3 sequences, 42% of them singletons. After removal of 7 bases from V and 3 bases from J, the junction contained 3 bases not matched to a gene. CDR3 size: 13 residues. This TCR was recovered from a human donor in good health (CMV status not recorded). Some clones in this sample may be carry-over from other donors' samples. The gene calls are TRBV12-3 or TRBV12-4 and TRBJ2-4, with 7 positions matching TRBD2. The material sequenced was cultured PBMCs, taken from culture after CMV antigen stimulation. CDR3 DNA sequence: TGTGCCAGCAAGTGGGGGGGCAAAAACATTCAGTACTTC. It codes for CASKWGGKNIQYF.